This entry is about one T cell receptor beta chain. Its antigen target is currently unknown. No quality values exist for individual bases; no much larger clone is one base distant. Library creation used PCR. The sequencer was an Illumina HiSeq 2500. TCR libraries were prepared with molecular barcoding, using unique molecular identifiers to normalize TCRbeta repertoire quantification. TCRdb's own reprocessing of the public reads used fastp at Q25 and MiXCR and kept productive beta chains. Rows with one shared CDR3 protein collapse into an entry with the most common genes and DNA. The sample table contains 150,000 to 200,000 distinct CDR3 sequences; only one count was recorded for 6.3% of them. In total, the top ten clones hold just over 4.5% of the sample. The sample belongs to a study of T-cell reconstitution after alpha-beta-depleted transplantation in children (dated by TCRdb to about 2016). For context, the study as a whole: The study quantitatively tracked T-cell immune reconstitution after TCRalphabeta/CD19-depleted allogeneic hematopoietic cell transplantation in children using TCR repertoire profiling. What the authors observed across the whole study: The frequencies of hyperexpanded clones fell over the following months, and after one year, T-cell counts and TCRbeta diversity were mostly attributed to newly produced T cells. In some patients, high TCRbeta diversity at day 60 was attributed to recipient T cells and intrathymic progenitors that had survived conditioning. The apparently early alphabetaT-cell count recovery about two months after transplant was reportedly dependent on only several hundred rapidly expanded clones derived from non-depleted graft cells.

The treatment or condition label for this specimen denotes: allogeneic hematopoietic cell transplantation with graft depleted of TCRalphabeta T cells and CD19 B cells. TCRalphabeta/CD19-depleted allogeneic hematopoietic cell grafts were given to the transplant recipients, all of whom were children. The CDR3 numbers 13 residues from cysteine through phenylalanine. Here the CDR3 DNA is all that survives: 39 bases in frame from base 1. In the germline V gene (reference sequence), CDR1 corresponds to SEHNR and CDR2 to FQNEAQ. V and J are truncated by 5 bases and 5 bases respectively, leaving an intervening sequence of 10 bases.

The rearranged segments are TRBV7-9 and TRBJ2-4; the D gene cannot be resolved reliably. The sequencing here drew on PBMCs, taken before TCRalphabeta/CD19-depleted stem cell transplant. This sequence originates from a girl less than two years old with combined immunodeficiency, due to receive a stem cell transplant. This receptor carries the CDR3 CASSPRLENIQYF. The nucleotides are TGTGCCAGCAGCCCTCGGCTAGAAAACATTCAGTACTTC. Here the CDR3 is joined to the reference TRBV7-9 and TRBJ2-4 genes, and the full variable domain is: DTGVSQNPRHKITKRGQNVTFRCDPISEHNRLYWYRQTLGQGPEFLTYFQNEAQLEKSRLLSDRFSAERPKGSFSTLEIQRTEQGDSAMYLCASSPRLENIQYFGAGTRLSVL.